This record looks at one T cell receptor (beta chain) sequence and its context. Its specificity is not known. The data were taken from a study of T cell responses to AZD1222 COVID-19 vaccine. Study at large: Second doses at about 4 or about 12 weeks were pooled. Findings and caveats of the study: None of the repertoires were sampled until the peak T cell response had passed. Females outnumbered males among donors, who were mostly white British; clonal diversity was possibly underestimated.

Sequenced by immunoSEQ multiplex PCR; TCRdb stores in-frame clones only, minus some. The sample shows about 130,000 clones, roughly 87% of them seen only once. From germline, CDR1 is LGHDT and CDR2 YNNKEL (reference sequence). The CDR3 is 16 amino acids. With 3 bases removed from V and 6 bases from J, the gap between germline ends came to 21 bases. The receptor comes from an adult in good health. The sample consisted of peripheral blood, taken on day 0 of AZD1222 vaccination. The V and J genes are TRBV3-1 (or the pseudogene TRBV3-2) and TRBJ2-7; D could derive from TRBD1 or TRBD2 (5 bases each). This chain's CDR3 is CASSHAITRDGTEQYF. CDR3 nucleotides: TGTGCCAGCAGCCATGCTATAACCCGGGACGGGACCGAGCAGTACTTC.